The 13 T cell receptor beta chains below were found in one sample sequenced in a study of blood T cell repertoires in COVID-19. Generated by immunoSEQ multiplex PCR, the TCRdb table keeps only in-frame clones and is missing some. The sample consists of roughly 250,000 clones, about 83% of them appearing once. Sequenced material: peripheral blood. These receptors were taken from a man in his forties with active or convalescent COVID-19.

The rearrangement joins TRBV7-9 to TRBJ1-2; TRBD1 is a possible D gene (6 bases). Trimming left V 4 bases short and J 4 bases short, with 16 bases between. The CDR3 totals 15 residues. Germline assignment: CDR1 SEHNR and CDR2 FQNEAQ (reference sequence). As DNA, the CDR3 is TGTGCCAGCAGCTCCTTTCCAGGGGAAGGCTATGGCTACACCTTC. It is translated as CASSSFPGEGYGYTF.

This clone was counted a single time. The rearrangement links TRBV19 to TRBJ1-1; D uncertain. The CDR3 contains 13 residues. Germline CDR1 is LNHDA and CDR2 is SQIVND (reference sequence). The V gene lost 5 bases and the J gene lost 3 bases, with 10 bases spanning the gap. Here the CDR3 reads CASSPDSYTEAFF. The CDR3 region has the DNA TGTGCCAGTAGTCCGGACTCTTACACTGAAGCTTTCTTT.

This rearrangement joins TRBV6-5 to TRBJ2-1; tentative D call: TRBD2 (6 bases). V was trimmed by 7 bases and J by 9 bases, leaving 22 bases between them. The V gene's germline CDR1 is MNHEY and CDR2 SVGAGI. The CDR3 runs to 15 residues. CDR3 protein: CASTLGRGMGGEQFF. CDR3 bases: TGTGCCAGCACCCTCGGAAGGGGCATGGGGGGTGAGCAGTTCTTC.

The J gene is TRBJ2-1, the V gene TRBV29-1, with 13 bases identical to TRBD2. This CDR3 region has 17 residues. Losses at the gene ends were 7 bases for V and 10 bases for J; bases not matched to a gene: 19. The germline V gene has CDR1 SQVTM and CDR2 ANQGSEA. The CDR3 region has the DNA TGCAGCGCCGCCGGGAGCCCCGGGACTAGCGGGACAAGGGAGCAGTTCTTC. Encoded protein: CSAAGSPGTSGTREQFF.

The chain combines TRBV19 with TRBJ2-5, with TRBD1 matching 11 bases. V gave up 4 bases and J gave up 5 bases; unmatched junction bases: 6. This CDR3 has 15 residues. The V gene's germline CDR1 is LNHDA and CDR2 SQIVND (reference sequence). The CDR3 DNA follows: TGTGCCAGTAGTACATGGACAGGGGGCAGTGAGACCCAGTACTTC. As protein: CASSTWTGGSETQYF.

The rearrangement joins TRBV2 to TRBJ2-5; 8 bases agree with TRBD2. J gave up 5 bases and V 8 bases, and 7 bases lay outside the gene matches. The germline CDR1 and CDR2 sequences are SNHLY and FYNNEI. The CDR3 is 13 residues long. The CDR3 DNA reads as TGTGCCAGCCGGGAGGGGGTTGCGGAGACCCAGTACTTC. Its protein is CASREGVAETQYF.

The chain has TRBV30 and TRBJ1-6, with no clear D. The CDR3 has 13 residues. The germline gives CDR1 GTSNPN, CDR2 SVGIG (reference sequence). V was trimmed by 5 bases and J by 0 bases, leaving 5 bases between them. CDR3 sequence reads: CAWGSSYNSPLHF. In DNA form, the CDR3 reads TGTGCCTGGGGCTCCTCCTATAATTCACCCCTCCACTTT.

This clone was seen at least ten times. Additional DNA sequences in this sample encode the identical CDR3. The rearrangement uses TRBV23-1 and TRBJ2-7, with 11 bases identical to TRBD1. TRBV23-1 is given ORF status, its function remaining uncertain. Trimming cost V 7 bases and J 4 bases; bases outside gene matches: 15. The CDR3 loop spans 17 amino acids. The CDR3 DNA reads TGCGCCAGCAAATCAAGGGGGAAGGGACAGGGGGTTTACGAGCAGTACTTC. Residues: CASKSRGKGQGVYEQYF.

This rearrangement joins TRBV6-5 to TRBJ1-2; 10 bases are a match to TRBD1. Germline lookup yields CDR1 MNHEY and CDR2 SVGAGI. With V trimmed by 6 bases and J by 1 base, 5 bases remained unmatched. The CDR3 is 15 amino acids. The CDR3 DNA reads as TGTGCCAGCAGCGACAGGACAGGGGGTAACTATGGCTACACCTTC. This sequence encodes CASSDRTGGNYGYTF.

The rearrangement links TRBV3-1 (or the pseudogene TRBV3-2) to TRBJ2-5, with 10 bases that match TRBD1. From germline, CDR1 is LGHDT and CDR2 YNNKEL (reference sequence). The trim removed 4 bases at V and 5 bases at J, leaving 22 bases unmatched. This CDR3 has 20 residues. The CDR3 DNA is TGTGCCAGCAGCCCTCTAGGGACAGGGGACGGAGTAGTTGGCAAGGAGACCCAGTACTTC. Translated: CASSPLGTGDGVVGKETQYF.

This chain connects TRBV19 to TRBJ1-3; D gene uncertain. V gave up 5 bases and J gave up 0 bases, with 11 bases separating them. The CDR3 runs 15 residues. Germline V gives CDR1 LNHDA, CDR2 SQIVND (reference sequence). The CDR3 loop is CASSVADFSGNTIYF. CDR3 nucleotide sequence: TGTGCCAGTAGTGTTGCTGACTTCTCTGGAAACACCATATATTTT.

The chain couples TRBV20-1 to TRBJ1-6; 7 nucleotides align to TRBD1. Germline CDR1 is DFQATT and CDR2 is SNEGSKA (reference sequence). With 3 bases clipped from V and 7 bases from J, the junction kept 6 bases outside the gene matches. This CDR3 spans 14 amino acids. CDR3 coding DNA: TGCAGTGCTAGTAGACAGGGAAAAAATTCACCCCTCCACTTT. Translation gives CSASRQGKNSPLHF.

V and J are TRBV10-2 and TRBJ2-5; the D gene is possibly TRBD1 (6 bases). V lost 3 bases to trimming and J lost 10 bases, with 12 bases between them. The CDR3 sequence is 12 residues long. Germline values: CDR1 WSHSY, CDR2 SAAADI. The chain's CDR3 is CASSEGGVGQYF. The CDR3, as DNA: TGCGCCAGCAGTGAAGGGGGTGTGGGCCAGTACTTC.